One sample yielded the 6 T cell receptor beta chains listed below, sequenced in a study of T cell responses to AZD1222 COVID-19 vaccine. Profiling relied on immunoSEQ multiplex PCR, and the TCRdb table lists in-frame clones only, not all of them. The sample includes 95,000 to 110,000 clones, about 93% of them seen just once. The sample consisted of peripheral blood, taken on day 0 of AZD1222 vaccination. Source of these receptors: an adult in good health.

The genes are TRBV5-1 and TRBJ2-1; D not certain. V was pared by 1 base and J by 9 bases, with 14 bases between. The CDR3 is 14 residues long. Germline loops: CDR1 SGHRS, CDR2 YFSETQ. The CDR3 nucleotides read TGCGCCAGCAGCTTGTCTACTTCACAAGGTGAGCAGTTCTTC. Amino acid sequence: CASSLSTSQGEQFF.

CDR3 nucleotides: TGTGCCAGCTCACTGGACATCAATGAGCAGTTCTTC. It is translated as CASSLDINEQFF. The gene calls are TRBV18 and TRBJ2-1, with D possibly being TRBD1 (5 bases). The CDR3 sequence is 12 residues long. Trimming left V 4 bases short and J 6 bases short, with 7 bases between. CDR1 and CDR2 (germline): KGHSH, LQKENI.

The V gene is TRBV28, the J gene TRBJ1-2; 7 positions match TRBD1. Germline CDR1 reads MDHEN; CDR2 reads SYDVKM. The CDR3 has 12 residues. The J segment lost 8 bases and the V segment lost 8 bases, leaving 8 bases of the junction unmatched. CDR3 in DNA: TGTGCCAGCTATAAGGGGGCTGGAGGCTACACCTTC. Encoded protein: CASYKGAGGYTF.

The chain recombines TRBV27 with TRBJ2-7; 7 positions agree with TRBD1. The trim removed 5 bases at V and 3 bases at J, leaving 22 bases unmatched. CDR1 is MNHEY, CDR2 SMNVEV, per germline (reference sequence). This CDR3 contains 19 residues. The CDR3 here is CASSVRTGTTPHPYYEQYF. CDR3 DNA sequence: TGTGCCAGCAGTGTAAGGACAGGTACCACCCCTCACCCTTACTACGAGCAGTACTTC.

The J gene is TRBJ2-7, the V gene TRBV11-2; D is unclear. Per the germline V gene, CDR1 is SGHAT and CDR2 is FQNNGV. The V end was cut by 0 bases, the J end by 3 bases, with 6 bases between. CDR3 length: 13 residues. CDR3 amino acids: CASSLEGFYEQYF. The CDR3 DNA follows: TGTGCCAGCAGCTTAGAGGGTTTCTACGAGCAGTACTTC.

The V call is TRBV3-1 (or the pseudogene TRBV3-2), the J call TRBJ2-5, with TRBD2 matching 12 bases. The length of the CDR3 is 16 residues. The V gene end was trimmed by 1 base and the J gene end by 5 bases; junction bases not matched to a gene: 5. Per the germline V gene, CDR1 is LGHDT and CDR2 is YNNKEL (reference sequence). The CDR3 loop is CASSQGLAGAGETQYF. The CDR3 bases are TGTGCCAGCAGCCAAGGACTAGCGGGGGCGGGGGAGACCCAGTACTTC.